The present T cell receptor beta chain was sequenced within a study of cytomegalovirus exposure and HLA in healthy donors. Study-level background: The early release's HLA-typed donors yielded approximately 82 million unique TCRs.

The PCR was carried out with 60 Vbeta primers and 13 Jbeta primers. Method: immunoSEQ multiplex PCR; TCRdb's copy keeps in-frame clones and lacks some. The sample shows fewer than 200,000 clones, roughly 78% of them seen only once. Points from the study as a whole: In vitro work confirmed that a few CMV-associated chains recognize CMV antigens. Compared with the roughly 700-donor mean, an Asian-associated ancestry cluster reportedly had fewer N-insertions, according to a later analysis.

The CDR3 contains 15 residues. After removal of 4 bases from V and 6 bases from J, the junction contained 13 bases not matched to a gene. Germline V gene sequence: CDR1 SGDLS, CDR2 YYNGEE. Healthy bone marrow donors formed the donor group. A note on this clone: Antigen unknown.

The TCR sequence derives from a boy between 10 and 17 years old in good health and CMV-seronegative. The genes are TRBV9 and TRBJ2-7; 7 bases are a match to TRBD2. Sequenced input: PBMCs. CDR3 nucleotide sequence: TGTGCCAGCAGCCCGAGCGGGGCCACCCAGGGCGAGCAGTACTTC. This gives the protein CASSPSGATQGEQYF. The whole variable domain, remainder taken from reference TRBV9 and TRBJ2-7, is DSGVTQTPKHLITATGQRVTLRCSPRSGDLSVYWYQQSLDQGLQFLIQYYNGEERAKGNILERFSAQQFPDLHSELNLSSLELGDSALYFCASSPSGATQGEQYFGPGTRLTVT.